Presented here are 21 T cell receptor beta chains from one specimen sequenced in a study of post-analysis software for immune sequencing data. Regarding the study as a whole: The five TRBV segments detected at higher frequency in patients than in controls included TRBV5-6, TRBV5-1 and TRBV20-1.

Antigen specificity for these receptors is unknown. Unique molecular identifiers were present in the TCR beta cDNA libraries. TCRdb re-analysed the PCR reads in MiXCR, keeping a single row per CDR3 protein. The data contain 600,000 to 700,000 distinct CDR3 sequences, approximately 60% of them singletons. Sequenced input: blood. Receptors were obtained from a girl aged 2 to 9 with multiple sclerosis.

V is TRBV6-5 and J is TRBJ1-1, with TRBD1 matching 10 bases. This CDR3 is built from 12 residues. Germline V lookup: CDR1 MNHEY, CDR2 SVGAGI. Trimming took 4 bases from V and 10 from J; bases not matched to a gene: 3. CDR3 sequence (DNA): TGTGCCAGCAGTTGGGGACAGGGGATAGCTTTCTTT. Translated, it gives CASSWGQGIAFF.

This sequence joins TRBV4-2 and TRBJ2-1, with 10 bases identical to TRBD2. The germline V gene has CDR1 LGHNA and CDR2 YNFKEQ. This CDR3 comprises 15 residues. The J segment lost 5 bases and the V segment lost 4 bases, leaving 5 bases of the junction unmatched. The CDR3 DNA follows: TGTGCCAGCAGCCTAGCGGGAGGCCGCGACAATGAGCAGTTCTTC. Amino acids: CASSLAGGRDNEQFF.

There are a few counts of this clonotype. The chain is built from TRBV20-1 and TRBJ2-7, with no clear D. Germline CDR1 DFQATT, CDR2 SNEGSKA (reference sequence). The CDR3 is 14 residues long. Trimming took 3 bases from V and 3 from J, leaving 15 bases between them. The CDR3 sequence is CSASQAQAIYEQYF. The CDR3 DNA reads TGCAGTGCTAGTCAAGCGCAGGCGATCTACGAGCAGTACTTC.

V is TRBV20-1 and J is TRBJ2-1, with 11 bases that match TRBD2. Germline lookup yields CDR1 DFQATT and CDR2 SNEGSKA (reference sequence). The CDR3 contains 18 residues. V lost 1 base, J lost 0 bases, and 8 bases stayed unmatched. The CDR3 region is CSARVPTSGGASYNEQFF. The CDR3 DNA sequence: TGCAGTGCTAGAGTCCCCACTAGCGGGGGAGCCTCCTACAATGAGCAGTTCTTC.

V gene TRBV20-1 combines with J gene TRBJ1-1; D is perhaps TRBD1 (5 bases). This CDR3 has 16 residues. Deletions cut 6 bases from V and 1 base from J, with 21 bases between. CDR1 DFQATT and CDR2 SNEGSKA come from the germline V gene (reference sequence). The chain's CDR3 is CSAPRGIGWKNTEAFF. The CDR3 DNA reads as TGCAGTGCCCCTCGGGGGATCGGTTGGAAGAACACTGAAGCTTTCTTT.

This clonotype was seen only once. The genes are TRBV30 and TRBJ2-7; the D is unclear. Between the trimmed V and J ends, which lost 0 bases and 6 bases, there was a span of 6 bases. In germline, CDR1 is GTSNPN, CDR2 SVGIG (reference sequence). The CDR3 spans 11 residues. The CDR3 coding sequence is TGTGCCTGGAGTGTAGGAGCCGAGCAGTACTTC. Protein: CAWSVGAEQYF.

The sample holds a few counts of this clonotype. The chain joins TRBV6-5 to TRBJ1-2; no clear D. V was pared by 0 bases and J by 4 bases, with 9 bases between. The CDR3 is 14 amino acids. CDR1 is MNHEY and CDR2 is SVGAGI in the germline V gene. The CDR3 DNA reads TGTGCCAGCAGTTACTCGAGAAGGCCCTATGGCTACACCTTC. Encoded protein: CASSYSRRPYGYTF.

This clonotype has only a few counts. CDR3 DNA sequence: TGTGCCAGCAGTTATAGCTCCTATAATTCACCCCTCCACTTT. This sequence encodes CASSYSSYNSPLHF. The chain recombines TRBV27 with TRBJ1-6; D is undetermined. This CDR3 is built from 14 residues. With 4 bases removed from V and 0 bases from J, the gap between germline ends came to 4 bases. Germline CDR1 is MNHEY and CDR2 is SMNVEV (reference sequence).

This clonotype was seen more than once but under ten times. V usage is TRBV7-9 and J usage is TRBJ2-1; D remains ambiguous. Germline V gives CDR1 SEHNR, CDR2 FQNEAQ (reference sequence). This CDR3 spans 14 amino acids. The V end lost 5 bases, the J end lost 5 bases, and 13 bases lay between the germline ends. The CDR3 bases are TGTGCCAGCAGCAAAGGGCAGAATGACAATGAGCAGTTCTTC. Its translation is CASSKGQNDNEQFF.

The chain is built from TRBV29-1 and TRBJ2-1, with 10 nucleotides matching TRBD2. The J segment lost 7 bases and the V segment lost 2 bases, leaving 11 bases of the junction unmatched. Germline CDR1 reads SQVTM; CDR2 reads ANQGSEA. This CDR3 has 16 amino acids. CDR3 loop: CSVEFMTSGHVNEQFF. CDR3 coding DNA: TGCAGCGTTGAATTCATGACTAGCGGGCACGTTAATGAGCAGTTCTTC.

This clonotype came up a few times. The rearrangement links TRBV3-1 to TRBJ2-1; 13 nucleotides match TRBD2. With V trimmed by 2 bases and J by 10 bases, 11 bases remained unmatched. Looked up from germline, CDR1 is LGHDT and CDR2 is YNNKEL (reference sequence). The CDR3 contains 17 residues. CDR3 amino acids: CASSQRSSGLAGLEQFF. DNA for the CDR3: TGTGCCAGCAGCCAACGATCGTCGGGACTAGCGGGACTCGAGCAGTTCTTC.

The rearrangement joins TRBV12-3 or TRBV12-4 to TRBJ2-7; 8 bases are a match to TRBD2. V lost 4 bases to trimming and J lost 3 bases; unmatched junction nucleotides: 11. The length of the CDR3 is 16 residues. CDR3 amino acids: CASSSQAGRARYEQYF. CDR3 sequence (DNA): TGTGCCAGCAGTTCCCAAGCCGGGAGGGCCCGCTACGAGCAGTACTTC.

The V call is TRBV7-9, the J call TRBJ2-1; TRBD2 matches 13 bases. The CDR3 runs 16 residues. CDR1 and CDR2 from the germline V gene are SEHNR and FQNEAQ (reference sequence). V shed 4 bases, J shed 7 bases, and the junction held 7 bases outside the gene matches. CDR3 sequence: CASSSRLAGGRNEQFF. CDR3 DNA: TGTGCCAGCAGCTCTCGACTAGCGGGAGGCCGGAATGAGCAGTTCTTC. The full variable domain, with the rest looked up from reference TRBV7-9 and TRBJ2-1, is DTGVSQNPRHKITKRGQNVTFRCDPISEHNRLYWYRQTLGQGPEFLTYFQNEAQLEKSRLLSDRFSAERPKGSFSTLEIQRTEQGDSAMYLCASSSRLAGGRNEQFFGPGTRLTVL.

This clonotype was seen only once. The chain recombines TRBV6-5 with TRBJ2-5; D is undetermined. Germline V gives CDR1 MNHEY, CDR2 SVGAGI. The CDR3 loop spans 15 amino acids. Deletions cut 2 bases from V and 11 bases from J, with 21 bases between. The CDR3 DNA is TGTGCCAGCAGTTACCCCCTTGGGTCGGGTAATGAGCAGTACTTC. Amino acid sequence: CASSYPLGSGNEQYF.

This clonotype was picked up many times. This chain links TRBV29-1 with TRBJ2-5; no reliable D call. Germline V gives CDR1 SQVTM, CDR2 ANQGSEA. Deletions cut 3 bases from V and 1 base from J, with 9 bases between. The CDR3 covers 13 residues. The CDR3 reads CSVDRRPQETQYF. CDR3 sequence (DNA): TGCAGCGTTGACCGGCGTCCCCAAGAGACCCAGTACTTC.

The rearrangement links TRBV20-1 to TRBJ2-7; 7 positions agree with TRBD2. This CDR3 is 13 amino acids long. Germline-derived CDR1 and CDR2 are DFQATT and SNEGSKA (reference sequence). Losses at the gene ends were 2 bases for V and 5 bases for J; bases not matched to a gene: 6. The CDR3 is CSARRGGTNEQYF. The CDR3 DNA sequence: TGCAGTGCTAGACGGGGCGGGACTAACGAGCAGTACTTC.

The CDR3 loop reads CASSLTISSYEQYF. CDR3 bases: TGTGCCAGCAGTTTAACGATCAGCTCCTACGAGCAGTACTTC. The chain recombines TRBV27 with TRBJ2-7, with no clear D. V was trimmed by 2 bases and J by 0 bases, leaving 8 bases between them. Germline CDR1 reads MNHEY; CDR2 reads SMNVEV (reference sequence). The CDR3 length is 14 residues.

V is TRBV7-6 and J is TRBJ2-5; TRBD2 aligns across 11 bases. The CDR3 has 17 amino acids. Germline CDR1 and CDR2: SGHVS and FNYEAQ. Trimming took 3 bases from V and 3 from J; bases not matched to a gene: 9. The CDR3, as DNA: TGTGCCAGCAGCTTGGATAGCGGGAGGGTAACGAAAGAGACCCAGTACTTC. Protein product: CASSLDSGRVTKETQYF. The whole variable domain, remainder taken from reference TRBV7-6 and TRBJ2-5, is GAGVSQSPRYKVTKRGQDVALRCDPISGHVSLYWYRQALGQGPEFLTYFNYEAQQDKSGLPNDRFSAERPEGSISTLTIQRTEQRDSAMYRCASSLDSGRVTKETQYFGPGTRLLVL.

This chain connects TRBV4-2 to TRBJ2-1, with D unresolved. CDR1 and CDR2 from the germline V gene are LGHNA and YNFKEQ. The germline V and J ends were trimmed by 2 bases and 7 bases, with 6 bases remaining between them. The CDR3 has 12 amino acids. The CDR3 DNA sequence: TGTGCCAGCAGCCAACTAGAGAATGAGCAGTTCTTC. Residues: CASSQLENEQFF.

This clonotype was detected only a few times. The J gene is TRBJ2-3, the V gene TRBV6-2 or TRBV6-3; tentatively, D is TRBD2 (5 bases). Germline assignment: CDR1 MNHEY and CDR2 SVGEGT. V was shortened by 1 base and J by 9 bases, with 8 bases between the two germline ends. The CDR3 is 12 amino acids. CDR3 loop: CASSYYRETQYF. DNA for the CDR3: TGTGCCAGCAGTTACTACCGGGAAACGCAGTATTTT.

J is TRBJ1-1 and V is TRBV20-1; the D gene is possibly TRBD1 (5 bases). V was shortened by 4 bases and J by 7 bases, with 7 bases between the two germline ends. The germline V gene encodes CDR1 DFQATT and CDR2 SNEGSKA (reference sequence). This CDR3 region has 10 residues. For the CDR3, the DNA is TGCAGTGCTACAGGGAATGAAGCTTTCTTT. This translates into CSATGNEAFF.